This T cell receptor (beta chain) was found in a study of T cell clusters in autoimmune cytopenias. Whole-study results and caveats: TRB repertoire shifts in secondary cytopenia and chronic lymphocytic leukemia mostly reflected lymphoma, not autoimmunity.

This clonotype is labeled medium-sized based on frequency. Its cognate antigen is unknown. CDR3 length equals 18 residues. Germline V gene data show CDR1 as SQVTM and CDR2 as ANQGSEA. Multiplex touch-down PCR amplified TRB using TRB-A and TRB-B pools in one tube. Using the multiplex PCR reads, TCRdb records one entry per CDR3 protein without DNA. The data include a few thousand distinct CDR3 sequences; the top ten clones carry around a quarter. Some 38,000 genome equivalents of blood DNA were amplified for TRB. This sequence joins TRBV29-1 and TRBJ1-2; lacking DNA, the TRBD1 call made by TCRdb goes unchecked. This TCR was recovered from a human donor with an autoimmune cytopenia or autoimmune hepatitis (not recorded which). What was sequenced was peripheral blood. Here the CDR3 reads CSVEDRLGGTPGLYGYTF.